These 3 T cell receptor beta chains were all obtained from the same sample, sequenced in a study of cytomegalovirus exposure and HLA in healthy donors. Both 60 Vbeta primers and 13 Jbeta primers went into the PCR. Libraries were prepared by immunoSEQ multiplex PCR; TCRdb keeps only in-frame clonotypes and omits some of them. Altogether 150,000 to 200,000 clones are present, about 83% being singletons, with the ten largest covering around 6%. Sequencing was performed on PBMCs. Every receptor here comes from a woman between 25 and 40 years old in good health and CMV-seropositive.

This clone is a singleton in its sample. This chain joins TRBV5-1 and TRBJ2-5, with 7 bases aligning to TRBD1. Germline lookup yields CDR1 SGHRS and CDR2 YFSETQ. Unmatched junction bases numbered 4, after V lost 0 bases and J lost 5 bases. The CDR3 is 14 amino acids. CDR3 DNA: TGCGCCAGCAGCTTGGACAGGGGATCGGAGACCCAGTACTTC. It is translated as CASSLDRGSETQYF.

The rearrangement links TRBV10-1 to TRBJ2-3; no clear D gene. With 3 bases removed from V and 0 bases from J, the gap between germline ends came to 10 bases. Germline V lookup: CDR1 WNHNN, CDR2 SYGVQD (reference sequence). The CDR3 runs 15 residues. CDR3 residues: CASSDAGSSTDTQYF. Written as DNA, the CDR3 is TGCGCCAGCAGTGACGCAGGATCTAGCACAGATACGCAGTATTTT.

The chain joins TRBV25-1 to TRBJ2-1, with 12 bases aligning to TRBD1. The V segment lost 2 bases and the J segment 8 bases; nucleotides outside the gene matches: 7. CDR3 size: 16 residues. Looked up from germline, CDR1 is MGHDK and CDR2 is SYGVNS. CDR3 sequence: CASSEPGQGALDEQFF. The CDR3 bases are TGTGCCAGCAGTGAACCGGGACAGGGGGCGCTGGATGAGCAGTTCTTC. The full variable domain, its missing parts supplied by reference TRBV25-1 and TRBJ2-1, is EADIYQTPRYLVIGTGKKITLECSQTMGHDKMYWYQQDPGMELHLIHYSYGVNSTEKGDLSSESTVSRIRTEHFPLTLESARPSHTSQYLCASSEPGQGALDEQFFGPGTRLTVL.